This T cell receptor (beta chain) was sequenced for a study of sequential checkpoint blockade in melanoma. Study results and caveats: T-cell fraction and clonality followed PD-L1 and CD8+ counts, not mutational load.

The V end lost 2 bases, the J end lost 9 bases, and 5 bases lay between the germline ends. This CDR3 spans 11 amino acids. On this clone: Its antigen is still unknown. In the same sample, other DNA sequences code for this CDR3.

The method was immunoSEQ multiplex PCR; TCRdb's version includes in-frame clones alone and lacks a portion of them. The repertoire has 2,500 to 3,500 clones, approximately 23% of them found once; the top ten carry approximately 10%. Stated treatment: randomized to nivolumab then ipilimumab (arm A) or the reverse (arm B). This rearrangement joins TRBV6-7 to TRBJ1-5; D not certain. TRBV6-7 is designated an ORF whose function remains uncertain. Sequencing used tumor tissue (inferred from file names), obtained from a patient given nivolumab and ipilimumab in sequence. The clonotype comes from a human donor with melanoma. The CDR3 reads CASSYGRPQHF. CDR3 nucleotide sequence: TGTGCCAGCAGTTACGGGAGGCCCCAGCATTTT.